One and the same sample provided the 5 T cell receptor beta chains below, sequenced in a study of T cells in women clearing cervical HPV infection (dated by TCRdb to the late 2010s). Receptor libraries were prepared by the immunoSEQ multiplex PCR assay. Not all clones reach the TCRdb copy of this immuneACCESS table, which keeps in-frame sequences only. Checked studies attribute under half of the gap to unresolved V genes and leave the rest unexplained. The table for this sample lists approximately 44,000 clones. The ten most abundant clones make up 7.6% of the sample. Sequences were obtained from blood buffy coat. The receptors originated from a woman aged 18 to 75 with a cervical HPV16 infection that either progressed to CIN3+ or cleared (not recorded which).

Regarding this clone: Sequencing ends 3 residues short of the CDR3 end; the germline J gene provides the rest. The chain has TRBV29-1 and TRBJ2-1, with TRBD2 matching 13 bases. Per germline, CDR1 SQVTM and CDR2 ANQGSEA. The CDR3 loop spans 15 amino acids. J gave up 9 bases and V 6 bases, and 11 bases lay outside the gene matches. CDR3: CSVGRGTSGAGEQFF. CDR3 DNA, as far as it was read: TGCAGCGTGGGGCGAGGGACTAGCGGGGCGGGTGAG.

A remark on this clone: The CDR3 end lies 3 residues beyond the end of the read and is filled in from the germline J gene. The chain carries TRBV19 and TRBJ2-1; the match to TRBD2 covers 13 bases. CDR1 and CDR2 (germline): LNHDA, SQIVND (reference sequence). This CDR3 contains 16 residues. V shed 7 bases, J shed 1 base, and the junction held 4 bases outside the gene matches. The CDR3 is CASTSLAGGSYNEQFF. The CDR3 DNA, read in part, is TGTGCCAGTACTTCACTAGCGGGAGGGTCCTACAATGAG.

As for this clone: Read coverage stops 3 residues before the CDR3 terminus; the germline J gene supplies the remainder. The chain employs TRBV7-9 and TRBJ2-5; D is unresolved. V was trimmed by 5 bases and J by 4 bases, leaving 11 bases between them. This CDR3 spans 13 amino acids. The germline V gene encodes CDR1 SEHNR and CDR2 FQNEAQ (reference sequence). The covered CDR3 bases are TGTGCCAGCAGCCGCACATGGGCAGAGACC. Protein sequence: CASSRTWAET. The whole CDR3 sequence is CASSRTWAETQYF. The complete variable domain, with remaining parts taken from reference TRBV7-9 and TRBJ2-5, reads DTGVSQNPRHKITKRGQNVTFRCDPISEHNRLYWYRQTLGQGPEFLTYFQNEAQLEKSRLLSDRFSAERPKGSFSTLEIQRTEQGDSAMYLCASSRTWAETQYFGPGTRLLVL.

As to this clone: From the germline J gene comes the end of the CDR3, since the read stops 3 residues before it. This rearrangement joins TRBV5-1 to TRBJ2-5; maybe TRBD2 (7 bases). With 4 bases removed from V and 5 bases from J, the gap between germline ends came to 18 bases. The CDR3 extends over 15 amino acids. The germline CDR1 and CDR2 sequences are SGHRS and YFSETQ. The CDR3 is CASSQVAGAGETQYF. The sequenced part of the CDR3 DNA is TGCGCCAGCAGCCAAGTGGCGGGGGCTGGGGAGACC.

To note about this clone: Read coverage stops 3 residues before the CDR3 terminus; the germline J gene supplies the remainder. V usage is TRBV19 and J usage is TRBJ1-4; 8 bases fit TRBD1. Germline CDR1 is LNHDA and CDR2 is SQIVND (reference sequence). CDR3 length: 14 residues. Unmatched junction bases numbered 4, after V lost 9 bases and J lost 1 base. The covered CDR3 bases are TGTGCCAGCGCCGGGACAGGAACTAATGAAAAA. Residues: CASAGTGTNEK. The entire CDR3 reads CASAGTGTNEKLFF. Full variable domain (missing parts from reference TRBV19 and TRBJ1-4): DGGITQSPKYLFRKEGQNVTLSCEQNLNHDAMYWYRQDPGQGLRLIYYSQIVNDFQKGDIAEGYSVSREKKESFPLTVTSAQKNPTAFYLCASAGTGTNEKLFFGSGTQLSVL.